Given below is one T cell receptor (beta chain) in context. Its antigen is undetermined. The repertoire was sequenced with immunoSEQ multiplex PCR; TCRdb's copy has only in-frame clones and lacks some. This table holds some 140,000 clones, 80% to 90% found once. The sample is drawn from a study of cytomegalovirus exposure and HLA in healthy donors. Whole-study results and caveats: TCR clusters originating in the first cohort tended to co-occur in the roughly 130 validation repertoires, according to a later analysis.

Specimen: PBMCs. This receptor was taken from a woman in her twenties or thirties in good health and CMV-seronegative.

CDR3 sequence: CASSSGLAGAQETQYF. CDR3 coding DNA: TGTGCCAGCAGCTCGGGACTAGCGGGGGCCCAAGAGACCCAGTACTTC. The chain employs TRBV7-2 and TRBJ2-5, with 14 bases fitting TRBD2. CDR1 is SGHTA and CDR2 is FQGNSA in the germline V gene. V shed 4 bases, J shed 1 base, and the junction held 2 bases outside the gene matches. This CDR3 has 16 amino acids.